Listed below are T cell receptor beta chains from one sample, sequenced in a study of PD-L1 blockade in urothelial cancer. Produced via immunoSEQ multiplex PCR; TCRdb's table is partial and in-frame only. Counted here are under 30,000 clones, 87% occurring once; the ten biggest clones make up approximately 3%. The source was PBMCs, collected around atezolizumab (anti-PD-L1) treatment. Every receptor here comes from a man aged 50 to 60 with urothelial cancer. The CDR3 runs from the conserved cysteine through the conserved F or W. Each record gives: clone size, D gene, J gene, V gene, CDR3 DNA, CDR3 protein. A D gene is named only where the DNA matches it firmly. The size entry is marked missing in some rows and otherwise reads once, few, many or a size class.

>NA|NA|TRBJ2-2|TRBV29-1
TGCAGCGTTGGGACACCCACCGGGGAGCTGTTTTTT
CSVGTPTGELFF
>NA|NA|TRBJ2-3|TRBV2
TGTGCCAGCCGTACGGGTTTTACGCAGTATTTT
CASRTGFTQYF
>NA|TRBD2|TRBJ2-3|TRBV6-4
TGTGCCAGCACCCCGGGAGGGAGCACAGATACGCAGTATTTT
CASTPGGSTDTQYF
>NA|TRBD2|TRBJ2-7|TRBV6-5
TGTGCCAGCAGTAAGACTAGCGGACCCTACGAGCAGTACTTC
CASSKTSGPYEQYF
>NA|NA|TRBJ2-3|TRBV15
TGTGCCACCAGCAGAGATGAGACAGGTCTTCTGGATACGCAGTATTTT
CATSRDETGLLDTQYF
>NA|NA|TRBJ1-5|TRBV6-6
TGTGCCAGCAGTTACTCGCCGGTCCCCAATCAGCCCCAGCATTTT
CASSYSPVPNQPQHF
>NA|TRBD2|TRBJ2-3|TRBV5-1
TGCGCCAGCAGCCGAGGACTAGCGGGGGGGCTGTTGTCATTAGGCACAGATACGCAGTATTTT
CASSRGLAGGLLSLGTDTQYF
>NA|TRBD1|TRBJ2-5|TRBV2
TGTGCCAGCCGGGACAGGGCGTTGTTGGAGACCCAGTACTTC
CASRDRALLETQYF
>NA|TRBD2|TRBJ2-7|TRBV28
TGTGCCAGCAGACGACCTTCTAGCGGGGGTACCTACGAGCAGTACTTC
CASRRPSSGGTYEQYF
>NA|NA|TRBJ2-4|TRBV11-2
TGTGCCAGCAGCCCACGTCGGGTGTCGAACATTCAGTACTTC
CASSPRRVSNIQYF
>few|NA|TRBJ2-1|TRBV19
TGTGCCAGTAGTAACCCCACAGGGTTCTCCTACAATGAGCAGTTCTTC
CASSNPTGFSYNEQFF
>NA|TRBD1|TRBJ1-3|TRBV7-2
TGTGCCAGCAGCCCGGACAGGGGGCTCGACACCATATATTTT
CASSPDRGLDTIYF
>NA|NA|TRBJ1-2|TRBV20-1
TGCAGAGGAGGGGGGGCCCCCGGCTACACCTTC
CRGGGAPGYTF
>NA|NA|TRBJ2-1|TRBV7-6
TGTGCCAGCAGCCTACTAGTTCTCTCCTACAATGAGCAGTTCTTC
CASSLLVLSYNEQFF
>NA|TRBD2|TRBJ2-1|TRBV19
TGTGCCAGTAGTATGATAGTTAGCGGGGTTAATTTGTTCTTC
CASSMIVSGVNLFF
>NA|NA|TRBJ1-1|TRBV9
TGTGCCAGCAGCGCCAACAGTCTGAACACTGAAGCTTTCTTT
CASSANSLNTEAFF
>NA|NA|TRBJ1-1|TRBV18
TGTGCCAGCGGCGGTGATATGAACACTGAAGCTTTCTTT
CASGGDMNTEAFF
>NA|NA|TRBJ2-1|TRBV7-2
TGTGCCAGCAGCAAAAGGGTGGGGCTAGCGCTAGACAATGAGCAGTTCTTC
CASSKRVGLALDNEQFF
>NA|TRBD2|TRBJ2-7|TRBV12-5
TGTGCTAGTGGTTTGGGGACTAGTCTGGACGAGCAGTACTTC
CASGLGTSLDEQYF
>NA|TRBD1|TRBJ2-5|TRBV27
TGTGCCAGCAGTCCACCGGACAGGGACGAGACCCAGTACTTC
CASSPPDRDETQYF
>NA|TRBD1|TRBJ2-5|TRBV7-9
TGTGCCAGCAGCTGGACAGGGAAAGAGACCCAGTACTTC
CASSWTGKETQYF
>NA|TRBD1|TRBJ2-3|TRBV6-1
TGTGCCAGCCGCGCCGGGACAGGGAGCACAGATACGCAGTATTTT
CASRAGTGSTDTQYF
>once|TRBD2|TRBJ2-1|TRBV6-5
TGTGCCAGCAGTTACGACAGCGGGATAATATATGAGCAGTTCTTC
CASSYDSGIIYEQFF
>once|NA|TRBJ2-7|TRBV10-3
TGTGCCATCAGCACCACTAGCTCCGGAGCACTCCCCGAGCAGTACTTC
CAISTTSSGALPEQYF
>NA|TRBD2|TRBJ2-1|TRBV27
TGTGCCAGCAGTTCGATCACTAGCGGGAGAATGAATGAGCAGTTCTTC
CASSSITSGRMNEQFF
>NA|TRBD1|TRBJ2-7|TRBV6-5
TGTGCCAGCAGTCCAGGGGGCAGCTACGAGCAGTACTTC
CASSPGGSYEQYF
>few|NA|TRBJ2-2|TRBV5-1
TGCGCCAGCAGCTTGCCCCTAGCACTTTCCGGGGAGCTGTTTTTT
CASSLPLALSGELFF
>once|TRBD2|TRBJ2-1|TRBV12-5
TGTGCTAGTGGTTTGGGCGGGAGGGCCAGCGAGCAGTTCTTC
CASGLGGRASEQFF
>NA|TRBD2|TRBJ2-2|TRBV7-2
TGTGCCAGCAGCTTACTAGTTGGACTAGCGGACCCGAACACCGGGGAGCTGTTTTTT
CASSLLVGLADPNTGELFF
>NA|TRBD1|TRBJ1-1|TRBV5-6
TGTGCCAGCAGCTTGGGTGAGTCAGGGGGCGTCGCTTTCTTT
CASSLGESGGVAFF
>NA|NA|TRBJ2-5|TRBV5-4
TGTGCCAGCAGCTCGGGACTCATAGGGAAGACCCAGTACTTC
CASSSGLIGKTQYF
>NA|NA|TRBJ1-4|TRBV4-3
TGCGCCAGCAGCCAATCCCCAGGTTGGGCCGCCAATAATGAAAAACTGTTTTTT
CASSQSPGWAANNEKLFF
>NA|TRBD1|TRBJ2-1|TRBV9
TGTGCCAGCAGCGAGAACAGGGGCAGGGATGAGCAGTTCTTC
CASSENRGRDEQFF
>NA|TRBD2|TRBJ2-3|TRBV10-2
TGCGCCAGCAGTGAGCAGGGTAGCGGGGGGCCAGATACGCAGTATTTT
CASSEQGSGGPDTQYF
>NA|TRBD1|TRBJ2-7|TRBV5-4
TGTGCCAGCAGCTACTCCGGGACAGGGGTGGCGCAGTACTTC
CASSYSGTGVAQYF
>few|TRBD1|TRBJ2-7|TRBV10-3
TGTGCCCTCCGAAGGGCAGGGGGAGACTACGAGCAGTACTTC
CALRRAGGDYEQYF
>NA|NA|TRBJ2-2|TRBV30
TGTGCCTGGGACTCAGGGAGGGGGGACGGGGAGCTGTTTTTT
CAWDSGRGDGELFF
>once|NA|TRBJ2-7|TRBV9
TGTGCCAGCAGCCCACAGCTCGGCGAGCAGTACTTC
CASSPQLGEQYF
>once|NA|TRBJ2-1|TRBV29-1
TGCAGCGTTGTGGGGAGAGTTCACAATGAGCAGTTCTTC
CSVVGRVHNEQFF
>NA|NA|TRBJ2-2|TRBV19
TGTGCCAGTAGTAAGGACAGCACTACCCGGGAGCTGTTTTTT
CASSKDSTTRELFF
>NA|NA|TRBJ2-7|TRBV7-2
TGTGCCAGCAGCTCAACCGGGACACTTTCCTACGAGCAGTACTTC
CASSSTGTLSYEQYF
>NA|NA|TRBJ1-5|TRBV28
TGTGCCAGCACCCGGGCGGCACAGGTCCTTCAGCCCCAGCATTTT
CASTRAAQVLQPQHF
>few|NA|TRBJ1-6|TRBV18
TGTGCCAGCTCACCCTACAGGGAAAATAATTCACCCCTCCACTTT
CASSPYRENNSPLHF
>NA|TRBD1|TRBJ2-3|TRBV9
TGTGCCAGCAGCTCAAAGACAGGGGCTAGCACAGATACGCAGTATTTT
CASSSKTGASTDTQYF
>NA|TRBD1|TRBJ2-1|TRBV19
TGTGCCAGTAGTACGACGGGCACAGGGGCATACAATGAGCAGTTCTTC
CASSTTGTGAYNEQFF
>few|TRBD2|TRBJ2-5|TRBV2
TGTGCCAGCATGCAGGCTAGCGGGGAGACCCAGTACTTC
CASMQASGETQYF
>NA|TRBD1|TRBJ2-1|TRBV19
TGTGCCAGTAGTATAGACGACAGGGTTCCTCGCGGTGAGCAGTTCTTC
CASSIDDRVPRGEQFF
>NA|TRBD1|TRBJ1-6|TRBV15
TGTGCCACCAGCAAGGACAGGGACTATAATTCACCCCTCCACTTT
CATSKDRDYNSPLHF
>NA|TRBD1|TRBJ2-7|TRBV7-2
TGTGCCAGCAGGGACAGGGTCTCCTACGAGCAGTACTTC
CASRDRVSYEQYF
>NA|TRBD1|TRBJ2-7|TRBV6-5
TGTGCCAGCAGGAGGGACAGGTCAGTCTACGAGCAGTACTTC
CASRRDRSVYEQYF
>NA|NA|TRBJ1-2|TRBV9
TGTGCCAGCAGCGTAGATCCAGACTCCTATGGCTACACCTTC
CASSVDPDSYGYTF
>NA|NA|TRBJ2-1|TRBV5-1
TGCGCCAGCAGCTTAGGCGGGGAGCCTTACAATGAGCAGTTCTTC
CASSLGGEPYNEQFF
>NA|NA|TRBJ2-1|TRBV7-9
TGTGCCAGCAGCTTAGGGGCCCCCTGGGTCTTC
CASSLGAPWVF
>NA|TRBD2|TRBJ2-2|TRBV29-1
TGCAGCGCAGGGACAGCTGGGACTAGCGGGGTCCCGAACACCGGGGAGCTGTTTTTT
CSAGTAGTSGVPNTGELFF
>NA|NA|TRBJ2-1|TRBV11-3
TGTGCCAGCAGCTTAGCTACCTACAATGAGCAGTTCTTC
CASSLATYNEQFF
>NA|NA|TRBJ1-1|TRBV6-5
TGTGCCAGCAGTTACTCGATGTACGGTGACACTGAAGCTTTCTTT
CASSYSMYGDTEAFF
>NA|TRBD2|TRBJ2-1|TRBV7-7
TGTGCTAGCAGCTTAGCCGGGGGACTAGCGGGTAATGAGCAGTTCTTC
CASSLAGGLAGNEQFF
>NA|NA|TRBJ2-2|TRBV6-5
TGTGCCAGCAGTTACTCTCCGGCCGGGGAGCTGTTTTTT
CASSYSPAGELFF
>few|TRBD2|TRBJ2-5|TRBV7-2
TGTGCCAGCAGCTTAGGAGGTAGCGGGAGAAAGACCCAGTACTTC
CASSLGGSGRKTQYF
>NA|TRBD2|TRBJ2-1|TRBV4-1
TGCGCCAGCAGCCAAGATGCTAGCGGGACCTACAATGAGCAGTTCTTC
CASSQDASGTYNEQFF